Listed here are 3 T cell receptor beta chains from one sample, sequenced in a study of T cells in women clearing cervical HPV infection. The method was immunoSEQ multiplex PCR; TCRdb's version includes in-frame clones alone and lacks a portion of them. The sample totals about 27,000 clones. The source material was blood buffy coat. The receptors here all came from a woman between 18 and 70 years old with a cervical HPV16 infection that either progressed to CIN3+ or cleared (not recorded which).

Regarding this clone: Coverage ceases 3 residues before the CDR3 finishes, and the germline J gene fills in the end. This chain connects TRBV6-4 to TRBJ2-7; 8 bases align to TRBD2. The CDR3 contains 15 residues. V lost 4 bases and J lost 0; bases outside the gene matches: 5. Germline V gene sequence: CDR1 MRHNA, CDR2 SNTAGT. The CDR3 loop reads CASSVLAGPSYEQYF. CDR3 bases read: TGTGCCAGCAGTGTTTTAGCGGGACCCTCCTACGAG.

Concerning this clone itself: The missing CDR3 end, 3 residues past where the read stops, is filled in from the germline J gene. This chain joins TRBV18 and TRBJ2-4; D possibly matches TRBD1 or TRBD2 (7 bases each). The CDR3 has 14 amino acids. CDR1 is KGHSH and CDR2 is LQKENI in the germline V gene. The CDR3 is CASSPTGEGQSQYF. CDR3 DNA (partial): TGTGCCAGCTCACCTACAGGGGAGGGCCAATCT. Full variable domain (remainder filled in from reference TRBV18 and TRBJ2-4): NAGVMQNPRHLVRRRGQEARLRCSPMKGHSHVYWYRQLPEEGLKFMVYLQKENIIDESGMPKERFSAEFPKEGPSILRIQQVVRGDSAAYFCASSPTGEGQSQYFGAGTRLSVL.

With respect to this clone: With the read ending 3 residues before the CDR3 end, the germline J gene is used to fill in that end. The chain uses TRBV7-3 and TRBJ2-1; 10 positions agree with TRBD2. Germline CDR1 is SGHTA and CDR2 is FQGTGA. This CDR3 is built from 16 residues. The J segment lost 4 bases and the V segment lost 2 bases, leaving 5 bases of the junction unmatched. CDR3 DNA, as far as it was read: TGTGCCAGCAGCTTAGGGACTAGCGCAACTTACAATGAG. It codes for CASSLGTSATYNE. The entire CDR3 protein reads CASSLGTSATYNEQFF.